This T cell receptor beta chain was captured by sequencing in a study of T cells in Graves' hyperthyroidism and ophthalmopathy. TCR beta CDR3 sequences were amplified from RNA transcripts. The HTBI set primed first-round TCR CDR3 RT-PCR. TCRdb itself ran the multiplex PCR reads through MiXCR, one entry per CDR3 protein. The profile covers just over 550,000 distinct CDR3 sequences, with more than 45% appearing a single time and approximately 8.2% taken by the ten largest. At least ten counts were recorded for this clonotype. Its antigen is currently unknown. Findings of the study overall: Ophthalmopathy prediction by the model preceded onset by a median roughly 6 months. Most clonotypes expanded in the thyroid (above 0.001) were also present in blood.

Disease duration under 2 months; hyperthyroidism patients were aged 18 to 65. The CDR3 is made up of 14 amino acids. Trimming took 0 bases from V and 1 from J, leaving 6 bases between them. In germline, CDR1 is ENHRY, CDR2 SYGVKD. This chain joins TRBV10-3 and TRBJ1-2; D ambiguous. The clonotype was recovered from a young woman with Graves' hyperthyroidism. The sample was peripheral blood or thyroid tissue (not recorded which). As DNA, the CDR3 is TGTGCCATCAGTGAGTCCTCGGGTAACTATGGCTACACCTTC. Encoded protein: CAISESSGNYGYTF.